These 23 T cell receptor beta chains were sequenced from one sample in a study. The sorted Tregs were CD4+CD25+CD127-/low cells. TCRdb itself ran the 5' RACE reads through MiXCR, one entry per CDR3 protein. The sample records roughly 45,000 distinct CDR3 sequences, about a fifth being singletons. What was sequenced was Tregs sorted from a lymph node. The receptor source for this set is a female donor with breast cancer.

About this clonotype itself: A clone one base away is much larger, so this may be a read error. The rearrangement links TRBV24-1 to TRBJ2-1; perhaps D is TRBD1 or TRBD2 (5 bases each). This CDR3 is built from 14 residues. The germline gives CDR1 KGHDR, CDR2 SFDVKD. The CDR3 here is CTTSDLTRGPEQFF. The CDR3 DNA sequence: TGTACCACCAGTGACTTAACTAGGGGCCCTGAGCAGTTCTTC.

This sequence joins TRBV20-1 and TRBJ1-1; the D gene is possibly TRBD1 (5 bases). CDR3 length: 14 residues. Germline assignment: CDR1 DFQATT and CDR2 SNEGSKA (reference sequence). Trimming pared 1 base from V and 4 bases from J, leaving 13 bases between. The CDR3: CSARGLGTGTEAFF. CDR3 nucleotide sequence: TGCAGTGCTAGAGGTTTGGGGACTGGCACTGAAGCTTTCTTT.

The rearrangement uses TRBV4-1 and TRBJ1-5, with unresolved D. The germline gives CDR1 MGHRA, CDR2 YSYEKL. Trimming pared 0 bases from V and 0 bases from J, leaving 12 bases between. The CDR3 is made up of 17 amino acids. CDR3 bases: TGCGCCAGCAGCCAAGATCTAACACCTTATAGCAATCAGCCCCAGCATTTT. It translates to CASSQDLTPYSNQPQHF.

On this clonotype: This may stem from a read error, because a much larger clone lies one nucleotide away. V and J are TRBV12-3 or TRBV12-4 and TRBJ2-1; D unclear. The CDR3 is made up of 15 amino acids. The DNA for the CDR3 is TGTGCCAGCACCTTATCGCCAGGAACCTACAGTGAGCAGTTCTTC. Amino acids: CASTLSPGTYSEQFF.

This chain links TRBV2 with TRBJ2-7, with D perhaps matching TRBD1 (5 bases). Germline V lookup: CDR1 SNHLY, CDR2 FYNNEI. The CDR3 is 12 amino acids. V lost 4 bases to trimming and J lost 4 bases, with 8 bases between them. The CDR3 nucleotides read TGTGCCAGCAGTGTGCAGGGTTACGAGCAGTACTTC. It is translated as CASSVQGYEQYF.

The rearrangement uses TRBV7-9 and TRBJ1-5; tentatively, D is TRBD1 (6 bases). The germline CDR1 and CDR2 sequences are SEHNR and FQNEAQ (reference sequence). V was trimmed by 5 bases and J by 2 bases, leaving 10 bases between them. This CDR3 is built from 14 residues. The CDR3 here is CASSGDTRNQPQHF. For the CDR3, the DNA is TGTGCCAGCAGCGGGGACACCCGCAATCAGCCCCAGCATTTT. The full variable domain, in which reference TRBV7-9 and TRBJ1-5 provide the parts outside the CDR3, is DTGVSQNPRHKITKRGQNVTFRCDPISEHNRLYWYRQTLGQGPEFLTYFQNEAQLEKSRLLSDRFSAERPKGSFSTLEIQRTEQGDSAMYLCASSGDTRNQPQHFGDGTRLSIL.

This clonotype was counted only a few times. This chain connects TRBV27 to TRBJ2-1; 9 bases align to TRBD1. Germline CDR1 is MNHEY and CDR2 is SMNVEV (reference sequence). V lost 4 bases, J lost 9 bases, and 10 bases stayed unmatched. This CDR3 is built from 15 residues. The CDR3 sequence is CASSSTGTGSSEQFF. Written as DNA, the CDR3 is TGTGCCAGCAGTTCGACCGGGACAGGGAGTAGTGAGCAGTTCTTC.

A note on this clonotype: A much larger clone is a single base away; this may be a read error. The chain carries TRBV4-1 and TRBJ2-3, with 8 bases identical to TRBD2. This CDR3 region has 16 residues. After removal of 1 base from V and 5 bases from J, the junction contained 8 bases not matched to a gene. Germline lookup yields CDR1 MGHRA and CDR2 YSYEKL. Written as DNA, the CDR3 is TGCGCCAGCAGCCAAGGGGGTCGGGAGGGCTTAGATACGCAGTATTTT. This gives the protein CASSQGGREGLDTQYF.

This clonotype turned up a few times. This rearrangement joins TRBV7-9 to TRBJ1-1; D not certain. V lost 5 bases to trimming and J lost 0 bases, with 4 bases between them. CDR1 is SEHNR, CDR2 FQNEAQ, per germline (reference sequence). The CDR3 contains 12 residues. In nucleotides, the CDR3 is TGTGCCAGCAGCAACCTGAACACTGAAGCTTTCTTT. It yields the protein CASSNLNTEAFF. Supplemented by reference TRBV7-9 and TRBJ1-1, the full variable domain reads DTGVSQNPRHKITKRGQNVTFRCDPISEHNRLYWYRQTLGQGPEFLTYFQNEAQLEKSRLLSDRFSAERPKGSFSTLEIQRTEQGDSAMYLCASSNLNTEAFFGQGTRLTVV.

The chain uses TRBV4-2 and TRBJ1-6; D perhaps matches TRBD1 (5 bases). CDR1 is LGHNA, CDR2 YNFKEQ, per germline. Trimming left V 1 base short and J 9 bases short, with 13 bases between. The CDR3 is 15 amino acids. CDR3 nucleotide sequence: TGTGCCAGCAGCCAAGGGGGGAACGAGGTTTCACCCCTCCACTTT. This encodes CASSQGGNEVSPLHF.

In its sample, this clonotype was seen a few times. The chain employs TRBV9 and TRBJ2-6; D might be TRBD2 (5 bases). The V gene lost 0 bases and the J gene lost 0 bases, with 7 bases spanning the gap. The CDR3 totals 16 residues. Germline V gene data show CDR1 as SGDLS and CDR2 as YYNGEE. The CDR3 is CASSVEGGSGANVLTF. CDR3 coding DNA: TGTGCCAGCAGCGTAGAAGGAGGCTCTGGGGCCAACGTCCTGACTTTC.

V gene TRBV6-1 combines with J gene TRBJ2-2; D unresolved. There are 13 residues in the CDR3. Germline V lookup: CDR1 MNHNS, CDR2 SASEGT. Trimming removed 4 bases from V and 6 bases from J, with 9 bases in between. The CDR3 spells CASSVLISGELFF. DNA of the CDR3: TGTGCCAGCAGTGTCCTAATCTCCGGGGAGCTGTTTTTT.

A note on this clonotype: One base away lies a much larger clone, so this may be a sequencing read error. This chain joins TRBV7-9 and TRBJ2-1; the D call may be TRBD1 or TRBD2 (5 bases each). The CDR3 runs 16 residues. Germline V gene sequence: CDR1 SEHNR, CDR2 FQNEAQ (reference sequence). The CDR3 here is CAGSLGIGTLDNEQFF. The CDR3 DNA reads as TGTGCCGGCAGCTTAGGGATCGGGACCCTCGACAATGAGCAGTTCTTC.

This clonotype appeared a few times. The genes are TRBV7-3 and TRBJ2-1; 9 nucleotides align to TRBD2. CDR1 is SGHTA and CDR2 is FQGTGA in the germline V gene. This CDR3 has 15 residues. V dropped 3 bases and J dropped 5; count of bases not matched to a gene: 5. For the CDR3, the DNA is TGTGCCAGCAGCTTCCTAGCGGGAAGCGACAATGAGCAGTTCTTC. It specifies CASSFLAGSDNEQFF.

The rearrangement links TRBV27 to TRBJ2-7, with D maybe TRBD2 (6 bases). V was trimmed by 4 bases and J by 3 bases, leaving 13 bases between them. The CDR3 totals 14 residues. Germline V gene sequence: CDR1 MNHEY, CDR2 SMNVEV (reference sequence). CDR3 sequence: CASSSRDSDYEQYF. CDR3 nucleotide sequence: TGTGCCAGCAGTTCCCGGGACTCAGACTACGAGCAGTACTTC.

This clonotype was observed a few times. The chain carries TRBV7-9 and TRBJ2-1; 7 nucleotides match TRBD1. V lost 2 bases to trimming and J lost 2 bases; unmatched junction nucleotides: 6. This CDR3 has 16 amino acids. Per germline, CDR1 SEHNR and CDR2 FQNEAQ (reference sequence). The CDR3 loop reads CASSLPVGTAYNEQFF. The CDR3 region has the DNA TGTGCCAGCAGCTTACCGGTTGGGACAGCCTACAATGAGCAGTTCTTC.

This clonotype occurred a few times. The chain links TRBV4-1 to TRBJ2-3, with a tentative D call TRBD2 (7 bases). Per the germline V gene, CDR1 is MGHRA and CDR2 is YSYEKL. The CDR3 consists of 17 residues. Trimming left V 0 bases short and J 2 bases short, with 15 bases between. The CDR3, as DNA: TGCGCCAGCAGCCAAGAGTCCGGGGGGCTACACACAGATACGCAGTATTTT. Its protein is CASSQESGGLHTDTQYF.

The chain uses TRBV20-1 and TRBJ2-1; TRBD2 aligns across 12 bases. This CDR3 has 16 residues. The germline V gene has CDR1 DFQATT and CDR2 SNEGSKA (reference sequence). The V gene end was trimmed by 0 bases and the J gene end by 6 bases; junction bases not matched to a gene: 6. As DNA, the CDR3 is TGCAGTGCTAGAGATCTCTTGGGACTAGCGGGCAATGAGCAGTTCTTC. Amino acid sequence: CSARDLLGLAGNEQFF.

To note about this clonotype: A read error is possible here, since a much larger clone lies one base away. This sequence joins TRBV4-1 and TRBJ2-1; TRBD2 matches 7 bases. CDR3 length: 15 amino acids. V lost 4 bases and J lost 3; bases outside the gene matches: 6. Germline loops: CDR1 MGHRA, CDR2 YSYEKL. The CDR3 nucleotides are TGCGCCAGCAGCCGGAGGGAGCGGGGCTACAATGAGCAGTTCTTC. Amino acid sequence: CASSRRERGYNEQFF.

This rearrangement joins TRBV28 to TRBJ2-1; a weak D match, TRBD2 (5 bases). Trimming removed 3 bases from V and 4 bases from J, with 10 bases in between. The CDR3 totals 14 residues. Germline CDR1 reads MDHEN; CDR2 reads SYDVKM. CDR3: CASSFGEVYNEQFF. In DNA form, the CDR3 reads TGTGCCAGCAGTTTCGGGGAAGTGTACAATGAGCAGTTCTTC.

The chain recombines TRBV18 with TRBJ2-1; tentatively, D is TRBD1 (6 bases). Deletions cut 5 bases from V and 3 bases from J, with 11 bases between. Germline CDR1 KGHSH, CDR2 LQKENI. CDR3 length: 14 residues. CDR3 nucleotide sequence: TGTGCCAGCTCAAAAACAGGGAACTACAATGAGCAGTTCTTC. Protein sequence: CASSKTGNYNEQFF.

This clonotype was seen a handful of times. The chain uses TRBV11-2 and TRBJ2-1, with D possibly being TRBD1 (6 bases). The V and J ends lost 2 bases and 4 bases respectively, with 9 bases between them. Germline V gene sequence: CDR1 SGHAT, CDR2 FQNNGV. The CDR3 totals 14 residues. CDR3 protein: CASSLRDTYNEQFF. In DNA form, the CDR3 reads TGTGCCAGCAGCTTACGGGACACTTACAATGAGCAGTTCTTC.

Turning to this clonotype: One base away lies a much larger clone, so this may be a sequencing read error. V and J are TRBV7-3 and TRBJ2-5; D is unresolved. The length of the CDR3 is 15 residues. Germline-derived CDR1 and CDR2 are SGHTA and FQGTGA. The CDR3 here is CAGSLDSGQIETQYF. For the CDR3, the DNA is TGTGCCGGCAGCTTAGACTCGGGCCAAATCGAGACCCAGTACTTC.